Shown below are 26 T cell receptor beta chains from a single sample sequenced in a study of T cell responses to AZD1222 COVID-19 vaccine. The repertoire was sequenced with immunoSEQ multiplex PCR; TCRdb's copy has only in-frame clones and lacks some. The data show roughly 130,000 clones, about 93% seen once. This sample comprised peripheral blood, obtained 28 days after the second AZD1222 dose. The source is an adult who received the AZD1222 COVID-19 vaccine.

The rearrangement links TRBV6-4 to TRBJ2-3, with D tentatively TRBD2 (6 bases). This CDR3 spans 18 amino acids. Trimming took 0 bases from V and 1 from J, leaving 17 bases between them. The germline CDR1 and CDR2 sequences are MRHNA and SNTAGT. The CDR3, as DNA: TGTGCCAGCAGTGACTCGATCGGAGGGCCTTCCCGCACAGATACGCAGTATTTT. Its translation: CASSDSIGGPSRTDTQYF.

The CDR3 bases are TGTGCCAGTAGTATAGGCAAGGTCTCTGGAAACACCATATATTTT. Residues: CASSIGKVSGNTIYF. The rearrangement joins TRBV19 to TRBJ1-3; D uncertain. The CDR3 spans 15 residues. V was shortened by 1 base and J by 0 bases, with 7 bases between the two germline ends. Germline V CDR1 and CDR2: LNHDA, SQIVND (reference sequence).

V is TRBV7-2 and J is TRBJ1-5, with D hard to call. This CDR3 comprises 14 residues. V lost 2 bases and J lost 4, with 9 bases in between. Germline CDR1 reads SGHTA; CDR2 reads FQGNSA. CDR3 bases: TGTGCCAGCAGCTTATTTGACGGTAATCAGCCCCAGCATTTT. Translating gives CASSLFDGNQPQHF.

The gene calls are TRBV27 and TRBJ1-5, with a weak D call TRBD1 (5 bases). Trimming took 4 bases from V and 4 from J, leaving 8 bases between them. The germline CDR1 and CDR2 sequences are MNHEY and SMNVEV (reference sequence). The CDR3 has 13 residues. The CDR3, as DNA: TGTGCCAGCAGTTGGGGCGGGAATCAGCCCCAGCATTTT. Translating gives CASSWGGNQPQHF.

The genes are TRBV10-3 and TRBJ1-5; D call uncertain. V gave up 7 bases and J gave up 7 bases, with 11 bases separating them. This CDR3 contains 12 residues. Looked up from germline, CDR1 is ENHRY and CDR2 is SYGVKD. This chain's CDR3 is CAINSPNQPQHF. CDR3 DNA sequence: TGTGCCATCAACTCTCCTAACCAGCCCCAGCATTTT.

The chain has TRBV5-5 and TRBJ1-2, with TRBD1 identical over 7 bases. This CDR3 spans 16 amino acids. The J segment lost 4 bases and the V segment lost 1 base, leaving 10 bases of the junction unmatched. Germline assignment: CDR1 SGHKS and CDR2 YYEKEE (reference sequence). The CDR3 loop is CASSLRQQGIPYGYTF. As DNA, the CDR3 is TGTGCCAGCAGCTTGCGGCAACAGGGGATACCCTATGGCTACACCTTC.

Here the CDR3 reads CASSRTVNTGELFF. The DNA for the CDR3 is TGTGCCAGCAGCCGGACAGTAAACACCGGGGAGCTGTTTTTT. The chain combines TRBV27 with TRBJ2-2; D is possibly TRBD1 (6 bases). With 6 bases removed from V and 2 bases from J, the gap between germline ends came to 10 bases. Per germline, CDR1 MNHEY and CDR2 SMNVEV (reference sequence). The CDR3 covers 14 residues.

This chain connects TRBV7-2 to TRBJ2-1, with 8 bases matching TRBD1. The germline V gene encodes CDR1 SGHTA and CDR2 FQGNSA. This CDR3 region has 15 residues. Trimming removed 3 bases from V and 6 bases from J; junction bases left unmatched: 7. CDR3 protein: CASSFRTGMSNEQFF. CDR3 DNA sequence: TGTGCCAGCAGCTTTCGGACAGGGATGAGCAATGAGCAGTTCTTC. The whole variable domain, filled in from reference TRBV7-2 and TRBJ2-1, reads GAGVSQSPSNKVTEKGKDVELRCDPISGHTALYWYRQSLGQGLEFLIYFQGNSAPDKSGLPSDRFSAERTGGSVSTLTIQRTQQEDSAVYLCASSFRTGMSNEQFFGPGTRLTVL.

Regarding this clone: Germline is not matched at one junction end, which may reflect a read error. The CDR3 spells CASSLSQGGRQETQYF. As DNA, the CDR3 is TGTGCTAGCAGCTTATCCCAGGGGGGTCGACAAGAGACCCAGTACTTC. This chain joins TRBV7-7 and TRBJ2-5, with D perhaps TRBD1 (7 bases). The germline V gene has CDR1 SSHAT and CDR2 FNYEAQ (reference sequence). CDR3 length equals 16 residues.

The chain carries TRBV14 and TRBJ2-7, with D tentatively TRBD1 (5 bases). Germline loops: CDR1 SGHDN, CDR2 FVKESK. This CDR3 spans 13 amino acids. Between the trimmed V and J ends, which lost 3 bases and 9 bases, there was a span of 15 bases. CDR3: CASSQGKGPPQYF. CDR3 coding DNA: TGTGCCAGCAGCCAGGGAAAGGGGCCACCGCAGTACTTC.

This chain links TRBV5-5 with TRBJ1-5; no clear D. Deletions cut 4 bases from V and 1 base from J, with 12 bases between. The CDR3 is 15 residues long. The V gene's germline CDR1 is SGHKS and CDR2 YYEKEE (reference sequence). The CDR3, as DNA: TGTGCCAGCAGCGGCAACGGGGAGAGCAATCAGCCCCAGCATTTT. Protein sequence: CASSGNGESNQPQHF. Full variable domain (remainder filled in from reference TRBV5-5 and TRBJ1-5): DAGVTQSPTHLIKTRGQQVTLRCSPISGHKSVSWYQQVLGQGPQFIFQYYEKEERGRGNFPDRFSARQFPNYSSELNVNALLLGDSALYLCASSGNGESNQPQHFGDGTRLSIL.

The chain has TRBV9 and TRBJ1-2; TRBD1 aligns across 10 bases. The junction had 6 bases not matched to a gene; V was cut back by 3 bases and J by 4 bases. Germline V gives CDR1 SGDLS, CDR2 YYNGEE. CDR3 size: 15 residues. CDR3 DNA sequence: TGTGCCAGCAGCGCACCGAGGACAGGGGGCTATGGCTACACCTTC. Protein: CASSAPRTGGYGYTF.

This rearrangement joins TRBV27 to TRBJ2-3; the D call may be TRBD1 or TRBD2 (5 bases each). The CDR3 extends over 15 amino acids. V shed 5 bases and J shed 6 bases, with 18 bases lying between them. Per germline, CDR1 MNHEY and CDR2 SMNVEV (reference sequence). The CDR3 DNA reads TGTGCCAGCAGTATGGGTAATGCCGGGGCGGATACGCAGTATTTT. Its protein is CASSMGNAGADTQYF.

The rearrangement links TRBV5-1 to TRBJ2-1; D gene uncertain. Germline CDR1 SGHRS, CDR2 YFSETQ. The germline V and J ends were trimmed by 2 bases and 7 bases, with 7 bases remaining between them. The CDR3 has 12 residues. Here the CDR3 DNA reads TGCGCCAGCAGCTTAGGAGCTAATGAGCAGTTCTTC. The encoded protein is CASSLGANEQFF.

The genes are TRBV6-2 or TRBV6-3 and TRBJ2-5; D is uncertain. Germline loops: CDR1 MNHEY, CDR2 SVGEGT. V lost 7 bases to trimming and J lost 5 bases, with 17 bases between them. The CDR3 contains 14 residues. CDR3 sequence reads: CASTPVFIGETQYF. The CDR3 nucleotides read TGTGCCAGCACCCCCGTCTTCATAGGGGAGACCCAGTACTTC.

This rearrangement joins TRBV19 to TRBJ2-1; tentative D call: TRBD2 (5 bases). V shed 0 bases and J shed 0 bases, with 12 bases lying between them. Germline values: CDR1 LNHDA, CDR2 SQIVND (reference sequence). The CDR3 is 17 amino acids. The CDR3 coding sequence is TGTGCCAGTAGTATAGATTCGAGCGGATCCTCCTACAATGAGCAGTTCTTC. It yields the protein CASSIDSSGSSYNEQFF.

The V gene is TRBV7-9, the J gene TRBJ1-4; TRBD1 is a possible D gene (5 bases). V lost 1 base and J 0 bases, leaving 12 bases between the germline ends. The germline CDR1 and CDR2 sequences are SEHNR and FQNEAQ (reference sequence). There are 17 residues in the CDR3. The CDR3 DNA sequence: TGTGCCAGCAGCTTAGGTTCGGGGCCCGCAACTAATGAAAAACTGTTTTTT. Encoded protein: CASSLGSGPATNEKLFF. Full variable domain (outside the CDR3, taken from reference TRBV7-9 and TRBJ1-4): DTGVSQNPRHKITKRGQNVTFRCDPISEHNRLYWYRQTLGQGPEFLTYFQNEAQLEKSRLLSDRFSAERPKGSFSTLEIQRTEQGDSAMYLCASSLGSGPATNEKLFFGSGTQLSVL.

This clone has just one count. As DNA, the CDR3 is TGTGCCACCAGCAGAGATCCTTCACCCCTCCACTTT. Translated, it gives CATSRDPSPLHF. V gene TRBV15 combines with J gene TRBJ1-6; D uncertain. Trimming took off 0 bases at V and 9 bases at J, with 3 bases between the two ends. The CDR3 spans 12 residues. Germline V gives CDR1 LNHNV, CDR2 YYDKDF (reference sequence).

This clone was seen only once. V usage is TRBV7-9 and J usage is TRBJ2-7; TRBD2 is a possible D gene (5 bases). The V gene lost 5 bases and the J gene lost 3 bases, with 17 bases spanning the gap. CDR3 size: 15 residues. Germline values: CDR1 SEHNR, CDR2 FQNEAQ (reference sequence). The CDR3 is CASSPYVGNGYEQYF. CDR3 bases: TGTGCCAGCAGCCCCTACGTCGGGAATGGCTACGAGCAGTACTTC.

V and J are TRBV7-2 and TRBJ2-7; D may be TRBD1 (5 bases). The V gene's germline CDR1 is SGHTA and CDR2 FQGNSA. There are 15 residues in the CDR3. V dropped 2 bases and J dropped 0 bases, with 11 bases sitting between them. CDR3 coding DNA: TGTGCCAGCAGCTTACGTCAGACAGCCTCCTACGAGCAGTACTTC. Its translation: CASSLRQTASYEQYF.

Here the CDR3 reads CASSSGTVSSTDTQYF. The CDR3 DNA follows: TGCGCCAGCAGCTCTGGGACCGTGTCTAGCACAGATACGCAGTATTTT. The J gene is TRBJ2-3, the V gene TRBV5-1, with D possibly called TRBD1 or TRBD2 (5 bases each). The CDR3 covers 16 residues. The germline V gene has CDR1 SGHRS and CDR2 YFSETQ. The V gene lost 3 bases and the J gene lost 0 bases, with 14 bases spanning the gap.

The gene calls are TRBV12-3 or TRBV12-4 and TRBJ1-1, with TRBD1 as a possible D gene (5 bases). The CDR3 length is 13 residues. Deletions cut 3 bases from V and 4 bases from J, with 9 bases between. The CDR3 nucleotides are TGTGCCAGCAGTTTTTCTGGGACCACTGAAGCTTTCTTT. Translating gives CASSFSGTTEAFF.

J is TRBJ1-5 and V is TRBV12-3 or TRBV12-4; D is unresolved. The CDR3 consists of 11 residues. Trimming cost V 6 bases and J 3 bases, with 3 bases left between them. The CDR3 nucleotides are TGTGCCAGCAGCAACAATCAGCCCCAGCATTTT. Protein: CASSNNQPQHF.

The DNA of the CDR3 is TGTGCCAGCTCACCCCCGGGTCCAGGGGCCATAGGGACTGAAGCTTTCTTT. Amino acid sequence: CASSPPGPGAIGTEAFF. V gene TRBV18 combines with J gene TRBJ1-1; weak D call: TRBD1 (6 bases). Trimming removed 3 bases from V and 5 bases from J, with 22 bases in between. Germline CDR1 reads KGHSH; CDR2 reads LQKENI. The CDR3 runs 17 residues.

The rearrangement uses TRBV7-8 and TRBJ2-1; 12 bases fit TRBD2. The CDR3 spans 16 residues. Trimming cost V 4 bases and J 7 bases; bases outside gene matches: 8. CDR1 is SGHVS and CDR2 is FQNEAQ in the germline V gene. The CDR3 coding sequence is TGTGCCAGCAGCTCGATCCTAGCGGGGGGGCCGAATGAGCAGTTCTTC. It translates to CASSSILAGGPNEQFF.

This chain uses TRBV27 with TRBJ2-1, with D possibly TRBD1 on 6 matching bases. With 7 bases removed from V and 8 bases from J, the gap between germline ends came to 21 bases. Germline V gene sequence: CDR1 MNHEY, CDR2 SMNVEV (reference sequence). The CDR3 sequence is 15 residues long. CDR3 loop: CASTIRIRGFDEQFF. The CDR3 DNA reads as TGTGCCAGCACTATCCGGATTAGGGGGTTCGATGAGCAGTTCTTC.